A selection of T cell receptor beta chains follows, all from one sample in a study of radiotherapy plus CTLA-4 blockade in lung cancer. Method: immunoSEQ multiplex PCR; TCRdb's copy keeps in-frame clones and lacks some. The sample lists about 14,000 clones, around 87% occurring once. Specimen: peripheral blood, collected from a patient treated with radiotherapy plus ipilimumab. These receptors originate from a human donor with non-small cell lung cancer that progressed on radiotherapy plus ipilimumab. Some clones in this sample may be carry-over from other donors' samples. Both conserved end residues are part of each CDR3. A D gene is named only where the DNA matches it firmly. Rows may omit the clone size; those that give it use once, few, many or a size class.

D | length | size | J | V | DNA | CDR3
TRBD2 | 18 | . | TRBJ2-3 | TRBV10-1 | TGCGCCAGCAGTGAGGCGATGGGACTAGCGGGGGGGAAAGATACGCAGTATTTT | CASSEAMGLAGGKDTQYF
. | 14 | . | TRBJ2-7 | TRBV18 | TGTGCCAGCTCACCACCTACGGACAAGTACGAGCAGTACTTC | CASSPPTDKYEQYF
TRBD2 | 15 | . | TRBJ2-7 | TRBV9 | TGTGCCAGCAGCGGTAGCGGACTAGCGGGAGTAGAGCAGTACTTC | CASSGSGLAGVEQYF
. | 16 | . | TRBJ2-1 | TRBV2 | TGTGCCAGCAGTCGAACGCGGGGGCCCCCCTACAATGAGCAGTTCTTC | CASSRTRGPPYNEQFF
. | 15 | once | TRBJ2-7 | TRBV10-3 | TGTGCCATCACCAGTAGCGCAAACATTGACTACGAGCAGTACTTC | CAITSSANIDYEQYF
. | 15 | . | TRBJ1-5 | TRBV7-8 | TGTGCCAGCAGCTTAGAGACAGAGAGCAATCAGCCCCAGCATTTT | CASSLETESNQPQHF
TRBD1 | 14 | . | TRBJ1-5 | TRBV12-5 | TGTGCTAGTGAAAAGGACAGGGTGGATCAGCCCCAGCATTTT | CASEKDRVDQPQHF
. | 13 | . | TRBJ2-7 | TRBV18 | TGTGCCAGCTCACCCGGGGGGCCAGGCGAGCAGTACTTC | CASSPGGPGEQYF
TRBD1 | 17 | . | TRBJ1-1 | TRBV18 | TGTGCCAGCTCACCATTCGGACAGGGGGTGAGAAACACTGAAGCTTTCTTT | CASSPFGQGVRNTEAFF
. | 13 | . | TRBJ2-1 | TRBV7-9 | TGTGCCAGCAGCTTAGCCCTAGTTTATGAGCAGTTCTTC | CASSLALVYEQFF
. | 13 | . | TRBJ1-1 | TRBV11-3 | TGTGCCAGCAGGAAGGACAGAAACACTGAAGCTTTCTTT | CASRKDRNTEAFF
. | 14 | . | TRBJ2-7 | TRBV4-1 | TGCGCCAGCAGCCAAGATGGGGGACTTCCTCAGCAGTACTTC | CASSQDGGLPQQYF
TRBD1 | 17 | . | TRBJ1-1 | TRBV2 | TGTGCCAGCAGTGAGGACAGGGTGATAGGTTTGAACACTGAAGCTTTCTTT | CASSEDRVIGLNTEAFF
TRBD2 | 15 | . | TRBJ2-1 | TRBV5-1 | TGCGCCAGCAGCCAGACTCTGAGCGGGGTCAATGAGCAGTTCTTC | CASSQTLSGVNEQFF
TRBD1 | 12 | . | TRBJ2-5 | TRBV7-2 | TGTGCCAGCAGCTCGGGACAGCTGACCCAGTACTTC | CASSSGQLTQYF
. | 15 | . | TRBJ1-2 | TRBV7-9 | TGTGCCAGCAGCACCTGGACAGCCCTTAACTATGGCTACACCTTC | CASSTWTALNYGYTF
TRBD2 | 15 | . | TRBJ2-3 | TRBV6-4 | TGTGCCAGCAGTGACTCGCGGGGGGGCACAGATACGCAGTATTTT | CASSDSRGGTDTQYF
. | 15 | few | TRBJ1-5 | TRBV7-1 | TGTGCCAGCAGCTTCTGGGGAGATAGCAATCAGCCCCAGCATTTT | CASSFWGDSNQPQHF
. | 14 | . | TRBJ1-2 | TRBV2 | TGTGCCAGCAGTGAAGATGGAGGGAACTATGGCTACACCTTC | CASSEDGGNYGYTF